The entry below gives a single T cell receptor beta chain sequence along with its context. It has no known antigen specificity. No qualities accompany the bases; no much larger clone lies one base away. The library was obtained by the immunoSEQ multiplex PCR assay. For the multiplex PCR, a mixture combining 60 forward primers for TCR Vbeta segments and 13 reverse primers for TCR Jbeta segments was used. The CDR3 region of rearranged TCR beta genes was amplified from genomic DNA with a multiplex PCR assay. On the Illumina HiSeq System, the amplified TCR beta libraries were sequenced as 87-base-pair reads. The authors' analysis ran thus. A later analysis counted tens of millions of unique TCR beta chains across the 666 repertoires, and 9.5 million to 11 million of these chains were shared by at least two donors. Raw reads were error-corrected and collapsed into unique sequences by a nearest-neighbor algorithm in which closely related sequences were merged to remove PCR and sequencing errors. CDR3 sequences were aligned to IMGT reference sequences to assign V, D and J gene segments. For a sequence to be retained, at least a six-nucleotide match to both a V gene segment and a J gene segment was required. Rearrangements were classified as productive when the CDR3 lacked stop codons and remained in frame with V and J, and all other rearrangements were classified as non-productive. CDR3 was defined by IMGT convention, running from the second conserved V-encoded cysteine to the conserved J-encoded phenylalanine. In an earlier analysis of roughly 580 of the donors, sequences lacking an unambiguous match to a single V gene segment were excluded. In an earlier analysis of 587 of the donors, V segments were called functional above 56.7% productive rearrangements and were called segregating when the between-donor standard deviation exceeded 5%. A statistical classification framework was built for diagnosing cytomegalovirus status from the catalog of TCR beta chain sequences. In a later analysis, TCR nucleotide sequences were compared against IMGT/GENE-DB human TR gene sequences so that V and J genes could be assigned. A later analysis assigned CDR3 sequences and most-parsimonious VDJ recombination scenarios with the TCRdist pipeline. In a later analysis, each TCR beta chain was defined by its CDR3 amino acid sequence together with its V-gene family, and reads lacking a unique V-gene family were excluded. As a way to deal with suspected cross-contamination and a sequencing artifact, a later analysis dropped approximately 590 nucleotide sequences that were highly shared and had low generation probability. In a later analysis, a clonal expansion index was calculated for each public chain from normalized within-repertoire ranks of inferred template counts. Generation probabilities in a later analysis came from a VDJ recombination model fitted to out-of-frame rearrangements, and those results were checked against IGoR. A later analysis scored TCR-TCR, TCR-HLA and TCR-CMV co-occurrence with hypergeometric tests, applying a repertoire-size bias correction to TCR pairs. To estimate false discovery rates, a later analysis permuted the HLA or CMV assignments 20 times. A later analysis grouped co-occurring TCRs with DBSCAN, adding TCRdist sequence similarity when clustering within HLA-allele-positive subsets. Repertoires with fewer than 30,000 or more than 120,000 public chains were left out of co-occurrence clustering, as were a handful of repertoires with anomalous nucleotide sharing. The table was pulled from immuneACCESS by TCRdb, which kept in-frame rearrangements only. Such tables lose some clones; where checked, under half of the loss comes from unresolved V genes, and the rest has no known cause. That table gives V, J and clone size, and the DNA gave D and trimming. The sample profile shows some 200,000 clones; about 85% of them were found once. The ten largest make up approximately 0.39% of the sample.

These data belong to a study of cytomegalovirus exposure and HLA in healthy donors (dated by TCRdb to 2016 to 2017). As for the study more broadly: According to an earlier analysis of around 600 of the donors, roughly 180 million T cells yielded approximately 120 million unique TCR beta sequences and about 300 Gb of sequence data. All discovery cohort repertoires had been generated using a single sequencing platform. A later genetic analysis took genome-wide SNP genotypes for about 55% of the roughly 700 donors and used that subset as a discovery cohort. An earlier analysis of some 600 of the donors applied high-throughput TCR beta sequencing to assess whether each TCR beta V gene segment acted as functional or pseudogenic. Of the roughly 400 genotyped donors, roughly 76% were placed in the genetic ancestry cluster associated with self-reported Caucasian donors. The number of typed donors differed by locus: roughly 620-630 for A, B, C, DRB1 and DQB1; approximately 540 for DQA1; 606 for DPA1; and around 490 for DPB1. Alongside the repertoire data, information on donor age, sex, ethnicity and CMV serostatus was compiled. The study profiled the T cell repertoires of around 700 subjects by immunosequencing and related them to cytomegalovirus serostatus. The study aimed to test whether cataloging public T cell receptors could reveal signatures of past pathogen exposure. A later analysis re-analyzed previously published TCR beta repertoires from 650 to 800 donors and added high-resolution HLA genotyping to study TCR occurrence patterns. About 330 gigabases of sequencing data and approximately 91 million unique TCR sequences made up an early release that covered approximately 650 HLA-typed donors. About five DR-DQ haplotypes were handled as single units for association and clustering, since linkage in the cohort was strong. Across some 400 genotyped donors of the cohort, an average of about 220,000 unique TCR beta nucleotide sequences per donor were sequenced, and 15% to 20% of those sequences were non-productive. In the later analysis, no new phenotypic data were used to find candidate immune exposures; instead, reliance was placed on TCR beta sequences and their occurrence across donors. Both class I and class II loci were covered by HLA typing, at four-digit resolution. High-throughput TCR immunosequencing, statistical association of individual TCRs with disease status, and machine learning were combined to predict cytomegalovirus infection status. Besides the first cohort of 500 to 700 subjects, a separate validation cohort made up of 120 different subjects was used. The paper as a whole reports these results and caveats: A group of highly shared sequence variants was considered likely to be a technical artifact of the sequencing pipeline. In the study, 164 TCR beta chains were listed as associated with cytomegalovirus. The only immune exposure information available for the cohort was CMV serostatus. Compared with the 666-donor mean, donors in an Asian-associated ancestry cluster had fewer N-insertions in productive TCRs, according to a later genetic analysis. Compared with equally common non-associated chains, HLA-associated TCR beta chains in a later analysis were more clonally expanded and had lower generation probabilities. In a later analysis, over 15,000 TCR beta sequences were associated with specific HLA alleles at a false discovery rate of 0.05. Correlated functional status among segregating V segments might be attributable to linkage disequilibrium, but an unknown experimental factor could not be ruled out. It was suggested by the authors that the approach could potentially be generalized to other disease states and immunological phenotypes. In vitro tests confirmed that a few of the cytomegalovirus-associated TCR beta chains recognize cytomegalovirus antigens. In an earlier analysis of approximately 590 of the donors, most TCR beta V segments appeared in productive rearrangements about 87% or about 30% of the time, broadly matching IMGT annotations. A further reported finding was that TCR beta sequences accurately predicted the HLA-A and HLA-B alleles for most subjects in the first cohort. This cohort had only TCR beta chains sequenced, and the lack of alpha or paired-chain data limited which features could be detected. When HLA alleles, especially DR and DQ, strongly co-occurred, attributing TCR associations to individual alleles was difficult. Because HLA typing was missing for some donors at each locus, association tests included only the typed subset. V-gene and J-gene trimming of TCR beta chains was associated with a missense DCLRE1C variant in a later genetic analysis, and the association was replicated in an independent cohort. According to a later analysis, parvovirus B19, influenza, CMV and Epstein-Barr virus appeared linked to several top co-occurrence clusters. Across donors, most TCR sequences were observed very rarely, whereas some public TCRs were present in many individuals. Roughly uniform sequencing depth across donors was assumed in presence/absence analyses, although this assumption may not hold. A later analysis found that most CMV-associated TCR beta chains appeared HLA-restricted, with HLA associations seemingly driven largely by CMV exposure. Because counts were too low, approximately 18 rarely observed V segments, including chromosome 9 orphons, were excluded from the earlier analysis of 587 of the donors. Some IMGT-functional V segments, including TRBV6-2 and TRBV6-3, could not be told apart with the 87-base-pair reads, so those segments were excluded. According to a later analysis, TCR association rates differed among HLA loci, with DRB1 alleles showing the most associated TCRs and HLA-C alleles showing the fewest. The classifier was reported to diagnose cytomegalovirus status with high specificity and sensitivity in both the original cohort and the validation cohort.

The cohort consisted of approximately 690 healthy bone marrow donors. At the time of sampling, all cohort members were nominally healthy, though unrecorded immune exposures were likely present. The donor was CMV seropositive and belonged to the group of 250 to 300 seropositive cohort members. A peripheral blood sample was provided by each donor, and peripheral blood mononuclear cells were used for TCR beta sequencing. Genomic DNA was extracted from the blood cell samples with the Qiagen DNeasy Blood Extraction Kit. In the germline V gene, CDR1 corresponds to SGHTA and CDR2 to FQGNSA. The CDR3 numbers 14 residues from cysteine through phenylalanine. Kept here is only the CDR3 DNA, which spans 42 bases and is read in frame from base 1. Relative to germline, V is 4 bases shorter and J is 0 bases shorter, with 10 bases between their ends.

The sequence is built from TRBV7-2 and TRBJ2-7; the D gene cannot be resolved reliably. The source is a male donor in good health and CMV-seropositive. The sequencing sample was made of PBMCs. The DNA is TGTGCCAGCAGCTGGAGCGAAATCTCCTACGAGCAGTACTTC. Its coded protein is CASSWSEISYEQYF.